Detailed here is one T cell receptor (beta chain). The antigen remains undetermined. TCRdb independently ran MiXCR on the 5' RACE reads; one entry per CDR3 protein. The sample has 350,000 or so distinct CDR3 sequences, roughly 15% seen once; the top ten hold about 1.1%. This CDR3 has 15 residues. Germline assignment: CDR1 LGHDT and CDR2 YNNKEL (reference sequence). V was clipped by 7 bases and J by 4 bases, with 16 bases between them. The data originate from a study of CD8 T cells in ankylosing spondylitis. Findings of the study overall: Seven to nine highly homologous variants made up a TCR beta motif, and this motif appeared characteristic of ankylosing spondylitis blood. There was reportedly significant enrichment of clones that were disease-linked in matched ankylosing spondylitis synovial fluid. Some of the motif variants had earlier been found in reactive arthritis patients' fluid and blood. Researchers report that disease-linked clones proved CD8+ and relatively rare in peripheral blood.

The sequencing input was blood, either unsorted or a sorted T cell fraction (not recorded which). The origin of this receptor is a male donor with ankylosing spondylitis or in good health (not recorded which). The chain combines TRBV3-1 with TRBJ2-2; TRBD2 is a possible D gene (6 bases). CDR3 amino acids: CASTSPAGTTGELFF. The CDR3 nucleotides are TGTGCCAGCACCTCCCCGGCGGGGACCACCGGGGAGCTGTTTTTT.